This passage covers 13 T cell receptor beta chains from one sample sequenced in a study of blood T cells in healthy people across ages. The authors ran a second PCR of roughly 6 to 12 cycles using a sample-barcoded 5' primer and a J-beta primer mix. TCRdb itself ran the 5' RACE reads through MiXCR, one entry per CDR3 protein. Of 850,000 or so distinct CDR3 sequences in the sample, under 35% were seen once. Sequenced sample: blood. The receptors shown here come from an elderly woman in good health.

This clonotype showed up many times. This rearrangement joins TRBV7-2 to TRBJ1-5; D possibly corresponds to TRBD1 (6 bases). This CDR3 is built from 13 residues. The germline CDR1 and CDR2 sequences are SGHTA and FQGNSA. V was shortened by 3 bases and J by 6 bases, with 9 bases between the two germline ends. The CDR3 DNA reads as TGTGCCAGCAGCTTCACAGGGACTCAGCCCCAGCATTTT. Translation: CASSFTGTQPQHF.

This clonotype was detected a few times. This chain joins TRBV9 and TRBJ2-3, with 15 bases matching TRBD2. Germline V CDR1 and CDR2: SGDLS, YYNGEE. This CDR3 spans 20 amino acids. J was trimmed by 3 bases and V by 0 bases; bases with no gene match: 11. The CDR3 bases are TGTGCCAGCAGCGTAGTTGGACTAGCGGGGGGGCGTTTCAGGACAGATACGCAGTATTTT. Amino acid sequence: CASSVVGLAGGRFRTDTQYF.

This clonotype was counted only a few times. V is TRBV19 and J is TRBJ2-1, with TRBD1 matching over 10 bases. This CDR3 has 16 amino acids. Trimming cost V 4 bases and J 5 bases; bases outside gene matches: 8. CDR1 and CDR2 (germline): LNHDA, SQIVND (reference sequence). The CDR3 spells CASSRDRGPTNNEQFF. The CDR3 coding sequence is TGTGCCAGTAGTAGGGACAGGGGCCCGACAAACAATGAGCAGTTCTTC.

This clonotype was seen a single time. The chain carries TRBV20-1 and TRBJ2-4; the D is unclear. The closer fit of TRBJ2-7 to the DNA end suggests the J call may be wrong. The CDR3 sequence is 14 residues long. Germline V CDR1 and CDR2: DFQATT, SNEGSKA (reference sequence). The CDR3 spells CSARDLKDPYEQYF. The CDR3 DNA is TGCAGTGCTAGAGATTTGAAGGACCCCTACGAGCAGTACTTC.

V is TRBV6-4 and J is TRBJ2-2; the D is unclear. Germline V gene data show CDR1 as MRHNA and CDR2 as SNTAGT. This CDR3 has 12 residues. Trimming pared 2 bases from V and 5 bases from J, leaving 3 bases between. CDR3 amino acids: CASSDLTGELFF. The CDR3 bases are TGTGCCAGCAGTGACCTAACCGGGGAGCTGTTTTTT.

This clonotype was seen repeatedly, ten times or more. The chain is built from TRBV11-2 and TRBJ2-3; D could derive from TRBD1 or TRBD2 (5 bases each). The V gene's germline CDR1 is SGHAT and CDR2 FQNNGV. Trimming removed 1 base from V and 6 bases from J, with 5 bases in between. CDR3 length: 12 amino acids. CDR3 protein: CASSLGGDTQYF. CDR3 DNA sequence: TGTGCCAGCAGCTTAGGGGGGGATACGCAGTATTTT.

V and J are TRBV27 and TRBJ2-5; TRBD1 might be the D (6 bases). This CDR3 comprises 15 residues. Germline CDR1 is MNHEY and CDR2 is SMNVEV (reference sequence). V was shortened by 6 bases and J by 4 bases, with 18 bases between the two germline ends. CDR3 region: CASSLGGQPAETQYF. The CDR3 bases are TGTGCCAGCAGCTTAGGAGGACAGCCAGCAGAGACCCAGTACTTC.

This clonotype was detected a few times. The J gene is TRBJ2-5, the V gene TRBV19; no reliable D call. Per the germline V gene, CDR1 is LNHDA and CDR2 is SQIVND (reference sequence). Trimming took off 3 bases at V and 7 bases at J, with 6 bases between the two ends. CDR3 length equals 11 residues. CDR3 nucleotide sequence: TGTGCCAGTAGTATTGAGACGACCCAGTACTTC. Amino acids: CASSIETTQYF.

Worth noting for this clonotype: This may come from a read error, since a much larger clone is one base off. The chain joins TRBV6-5 to TRBJ2-1; D is unclear. The CDR3 has 14 amino acids. Deletions cut 3 bases from V and 8 bases from J, with 14 bases between. Germline CDR1 MNHEY, CDR2 SVGAGI. The CDR3 reads CASSYEASSYEQFF. In DNA, the CDR3 is TGTGCCAGCAGTTATGAGGCTAGTAGCTATGAGCAGTTCTTC.

This clonotype has just a few counts. A read error may be the cause here, since a much bigger clone is one base away. This chain links TRBV5-1 with TRBJ1-2; D might be TRBD1 (6 bases). The CDR3 is 14 residues long. Germline V lookup: CDR1 SGHRS, CDR2 YFSETQ. V lost 3 bases to trimming and J lost 6 bases, with 15 bases between them. CDR3: CASSWGGQGDGYTF. In DNA, the CDR3 is TGCGCCAGCAGCTGGGGGGGGCAGGGCGATGGCTACACCTTC. Variable domain in full (rest from reference TRBV5-1 and TRBJ1-2): KAGVTQTPRYLIKTRGQQVTLSCSPISGHRSVSWYQQTPGQGLQFLFEYFSETQRNKGNFPGRFSGRQFSNSRSEMNVSTLELGDSALYLCASSWGGQGDGYTFGSGTRLTVV.

This clonotype was counted a few times. The genes are TRBV10-2 and TRBJ1-6; no clear D. CDR1 is WSHSY, CDR2 SAAADI, per germline. The CDR3 spans 16 residues. Trimming pared 3 bases from V and 0 bases from J, leaving 9 bases between. CDR3 protein: CASSDGTSSYNSPLHF. The CDR3 DNA is TGCGCCAGCAGTGACGGCACGAGCTCCTATAATTCACCCCTCCACTTT.

This clonotype was seen ten or more times. The rearrangement links TRBV20-1 to TRBJ1-2; no definite D call. The germline CDR1 and CDR2 sequences are DFQATT and SNEGSKA (reference sequence). The CDR3 runs to 12 residues. Trimming took 5 bases from V and 5 from J, leaving 12 bases between them. CDR3 nucleotides: TGCAGTGCTGTCGATCGGCCGTATGGCTACACCTTC. Its translation: CSAVDRPYGYTF.

V gene TRBV19 combines with J gene TRBJ2-2, with D tentatively TRBD1 (5 bases). Germline values: CDR1 LNHDA, CDR2 SQIVND (reference sequence). CDR3 length equals 17 residues. V lost 6 bases to trimming and J lost 0 bases, with 17 bases between them. The CDR3 is CASRKRGTSSNTGELFF. CDR3 nucleotide sequence: TGTGCCAGTAGGAAAAGGGGAACGTCCTCGAACACCGGGGAGCTGTTTTTT.